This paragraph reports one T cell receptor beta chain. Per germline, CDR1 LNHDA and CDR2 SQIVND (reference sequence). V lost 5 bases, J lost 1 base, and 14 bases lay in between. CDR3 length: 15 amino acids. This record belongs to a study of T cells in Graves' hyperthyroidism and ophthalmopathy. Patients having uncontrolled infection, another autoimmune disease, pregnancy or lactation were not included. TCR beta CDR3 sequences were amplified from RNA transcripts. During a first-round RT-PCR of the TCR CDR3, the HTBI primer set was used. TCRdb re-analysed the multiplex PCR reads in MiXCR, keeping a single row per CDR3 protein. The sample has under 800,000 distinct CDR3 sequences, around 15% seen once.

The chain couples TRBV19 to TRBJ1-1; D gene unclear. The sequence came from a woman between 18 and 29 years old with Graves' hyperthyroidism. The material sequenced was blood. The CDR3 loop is CASSHFSTSNTEAFF. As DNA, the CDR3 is TGTGCCAGTAGTCATTTTTCCACATCGAACACTGAAGCTTTCTTT.